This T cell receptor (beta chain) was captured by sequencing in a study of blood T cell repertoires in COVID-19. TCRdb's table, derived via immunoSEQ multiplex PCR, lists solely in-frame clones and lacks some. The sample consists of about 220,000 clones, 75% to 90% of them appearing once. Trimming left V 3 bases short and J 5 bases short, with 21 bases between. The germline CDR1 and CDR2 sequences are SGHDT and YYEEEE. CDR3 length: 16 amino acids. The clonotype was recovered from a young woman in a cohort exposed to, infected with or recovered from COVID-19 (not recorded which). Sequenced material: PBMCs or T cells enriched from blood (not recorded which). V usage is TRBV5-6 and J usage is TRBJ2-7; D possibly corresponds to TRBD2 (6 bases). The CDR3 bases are TGTGCCAGCAGCTGGGGACTGACCCGCCTGGGGAACGAGCAGTACTTC. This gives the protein CASSWGLTRLGNEQYF.